This T cell receptor (beta chain) was captured in a study of blood T cell repertoires in COVID-19. Some clones are missing from TCRdb's copy, which holds only in-frame ones; the method was immunoSEQ multiplex PCR. Found here are about 74,000 clones, approximately 89% of them singletons; the top ten hold approximately 4.8%. The CDR3 runs to 14 residues. Germline V gene data show CDR1 as SGHRS and CDR2 as YFSETQ. Trimming at V came to 2 bases and at J to 8 bases, leaving 7 bases not matched to a gene. J is TRBJ2-3 and V is TRBV5-1, with 8 bases that match TRBD2. This receptor was taken from a woman aged 55-70 years with active COVID-19. The specimen sequenced was peripheral blood. The CDR3 coding sequence is TGCGCCAGCAGCTTCAGCGGGAGAGGCGGTACGCAGTATTTT. Translation: CASSFSGRGGTQYF.